The sequence of this T cell receptor beta chain was determined in a study of technical replicates of blood from a few donors. TCRdb's copy holds only in-frame clones and misses some; the assay was immunoSEQ multiplex PCR. Among about 70,000 clones listed, 75% to 90% were seen once. This CDR3 region has 14 residues. Germline CDR1 is LGHNA and CDR2 is YNFKEQ. V shed 3 bases and J shed 7 bases, with 15 bases lying between them. The receptor was isolated from a human donor in good health. Some clones in this sample may be carry-over from other donors' samples. The J gene is TRBJ2-5, the V gene TRBV4-2; a possible D gene is TRBD1 (5 bases). Material for sequencing was PBMCs. CDR3 DNA: TGTGCCAGCAGCCAGGAAGACAGTTTTGGGACCCAGTACTTC. This sequence encodes CASSQEDSFGTQYF.